These 8 T cell receptor beta chains came from one sample sequenced in a study of control samples from healthy donors and cancer patients. Only in-frame clones appear in the TCRdb table, and some are missing; sequencing was by immunoSEQ multiplex PCR. Found here are some 110,000 clones, about 83% of them singletons; the top ten hold roughly 13%. Sequences were obtained from blood. The receptors were gathered from a woman in her forties or fifties in good health.

V is TRBV3-1 (or the pseudogene TRBV3-2) and J is TRBJ2-1, with a weak D call TRBD2 (6 bases). Trimming took off 3 bases at V and 2 bases at J, with 11 bases between the two ends. Germline V gene lookup returns CDR1 LGHDT and CDR2 YNNKEL (reference sequence). CDR3 length: 15 amino acids. DNA for the CDR3: TGTGCCAGCAGCCACCGGGAGAGTACCTACAATGAGCAGTTCTTC. The encoded protein is CASSHRESTYNEQFF.

The chain is built from TRBV7-2 and TRBJ2-5; D may correspond to TRBD1 or TRBD2 (5 bases each). Germline CDR1 and CDR2: SGHTA and FQGNSA. This CDR3 comprises 15 residues. Trimming removed 5 bases from V and 2 bases from J, with 15 bases in between. For the CDR3, the DNA is TGTGCCAGCAGCGCCATCAACGGGGCACAAGAGACCCAGTACTTC. Translation gives CASSAINGAQETQYF.

DNA of the CDR3: TGCGCCAGCAGCCCCGGGACTAGCGTCTACAATGAGCAGTTCTTC. This gives the protein CASSPGTSVYNEQFF. The chain is built from TRBV4-3 and TRBJ2-1, with 10 bases that match TRBD2. The CDR3 spans 15 residues. The ends lost 4 bases at V and 3 bases at J; junction bases unmatched: 3. Germline-derived CDR1 and CDR2 are LGHNA and YSLEER.

This clone was observed a single time. This sequence joins TRBV27 and TRBJ1-4, with D unresolved. The CDR3 sequence is 15 residues long. The V and J ends lost 5 bases and 7 bases respectively, with 17 bases between them. From germline, CDR1 is MNHEY and CDR2 SMNVEV (reference sequence). The CDR3 DNA sequence: TGTGCCAGCAGTCCCACTTCGTGGGGAGGTGAAAAACTGTTTTTT. Amino acid sequence: CASSPTSWGGEKLFF.

J is TRBJ1-5 and V is TRBV7-2; D might be TRBD1 (5 bases). Germline-derived CDR1 and CDR2 are SGHTA and FQGNSA. CDR3 size: 15 residues. Trimming stripped 0 bases from V and 4 bases from J, with 10 bases between. The CDR3: CASSLAGADNQPQHF. The CDR3 DNA sequence: TGTGCCAGCAGCTTAGCTGGGGCAGATAATCAGCCCCAGCATTTT.

This clone appeared a few times. The gene calls are TRBV29-1 and TRBJ2-3; TRBD1 or TRBD2 may be the D gene (6 bases each). V lost 1 base and J lost 1, with 21 bases in between. CDR1 SQVTM and CDR2 ANQGSEA come from the germline V gene. The CDR3 has 18 residues. CDR3 nucleotides: TGCAGCGTTGAAGGTGGGGGGCCCGACCAGCGAGGCACAGATACGCAGTATTTT. This gives the protein CSVEGGGPDQRGTDTQYF.

V gene TRBV10-3 combines with J gene TRBJ2-3; 8 bases agree with TRBD1. The trim removed 4 bases at V and 2 bases at J, leaving 2 bases unmatched. Germline V lookup: CDR1 ENHRY, CDR2 SYGVKD. This CDR3 has 14 amino acids. CDR3 nucleotides: TGTGCCATCAGTGGGGGACAGGCCACAGATACGCAGTATTTT. Translation: CAISGGQATDTQYF.

This chain links TRBV5-1 with TRBJ1-2; tentative D call: TRBD1 (5 bases). This CDR3 region has 15 residues. Looked up from germline, CDR1 is SGHRS and CDR2 is YFSETQ. V shed 1 base and J shed 4 bases, with 14 bases lying between them. DNA for the CDR3: TGCGCCAGCAGCTTGTCTCCGGGGCCCCTCTATGGCTACACCTTC. Translation gives CASSLSPGPLYGYTF.